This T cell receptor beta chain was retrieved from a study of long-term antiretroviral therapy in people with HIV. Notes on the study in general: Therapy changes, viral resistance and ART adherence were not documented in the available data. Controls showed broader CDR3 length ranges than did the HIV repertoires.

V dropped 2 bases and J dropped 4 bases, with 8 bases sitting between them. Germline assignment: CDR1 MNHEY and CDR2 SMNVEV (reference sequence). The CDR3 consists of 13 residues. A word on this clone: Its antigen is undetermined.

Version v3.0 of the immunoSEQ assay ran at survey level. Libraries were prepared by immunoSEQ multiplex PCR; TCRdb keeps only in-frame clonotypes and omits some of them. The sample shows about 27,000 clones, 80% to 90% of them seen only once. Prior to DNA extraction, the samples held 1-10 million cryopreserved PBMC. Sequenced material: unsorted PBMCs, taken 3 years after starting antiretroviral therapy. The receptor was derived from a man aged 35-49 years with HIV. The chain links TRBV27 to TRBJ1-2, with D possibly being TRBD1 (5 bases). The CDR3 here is CASSLRGVYGYTF. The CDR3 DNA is TGTGCCAGCAGTTTACGGGGCGTCTATGGCTACACCTTC.